This T cell receptor (beta chain) was sequenced during a study of CD8 T cells in Susac syndrome. This CDR3 has 18 residues. V lost 2 bases and J lost 1; bases outside the gene matches: 7. The authors sequenced TCR beta from blood CD8+ and CD4+ T cells. The multiple sclerosis controls were treatment-naive patients affected by stable or active relapsing-remitting disease. Random hexamers were used to reverse transcribe 0.5 to 1 ug of RNA. Amplification of TCR beta CDR3 across 54 Vbeta and 13 Jbeta was performed with immunoSEQ multiplex PCR. TCRdb re-analysed the immunoSEQ multiplex PCR reads in MiXCR, keeping a single row per CDR3 protein. The sample shows 150,000 to 200,000 distinct CDR3 sequences, around 95% of them seen only once.

The sequenced material came from CD8+ T cells from PBMCs. The origin of this receptor is a human donor with multiple sclerosis. V is TRBV12-3 or TRBV12-4 and J is TRBJ2-3; 12 bases are a match to TRBD2. The chain's CDR3 is CASSLPRTSGDRTDTQYF. The CDR3 coding sequence is TGTGCCAGCAGTTTACCGAGGACTAGCGGGGACCGCACAGATACGCAGTATTTT.